This paragraph reports one T cell receptor beta chain. In the original analysis: Estimates of nucleated cell counts were drawn from the amplification of reference gene primers. Sequencing was performed with immunoSEQ multiplex PCR; in TCRdb, only in-frame clones are kept and a portion is missing. V, J and clone size are taken as reported in that table, and D and trimming were inferred from the DNA itself. This sample has about 25,000 clones, with roughly nine tenths found just once. This record belongs to a study of blood T cell repertoires in COVID-19. This CDR3 comprises 16 residues. Trimming removed 0 bases at V and 3 bases at J, with 12 bases between.

Sequencing used peripheral blood. The receptor was isolated from a man between 70 and 80 years old with acute or convalescent COVID-19. The chain joins TRBV23-1 to TRBJ2-1; unclear D gene. TRBV23-1 is marked as an open reading frame, function uncertain. CDR3 bases: TGCGCCAGCAGTCAATCAAGAGGTCCGGGCTACAATGAGCAGTTCTTC. This encodes CASSQSRGPGYNEQFF.